A single sample gave rise to the 5 T cell receptor beta chains below, sequenced in a study of blood T cell repertoires in COVID-19. The method was immunoSEQ multiplex PCR; TCRdb's version includes in-frame clones alone and lacks a portion of them. The sample has roughly 69,000 clones, roughly 87% seen once. The sequencing input was peripheral blood. These receptors all stem from a man in his forties or fifties with active COVID-19.

V is TRBV2 and J is TRBJ2-1, with 7 bases lining up with TRBD2. The trim removed 6 bases at V and 2 bases at J, leaving 4 bases unmatched. Germline V gene sequence: CDR1 SNHLY, CDR2 FYNNEI. The length of the CDR3 is 14 residues. The CDR3 DNA sequence: TGTGCCAGCAGGAAGCGGGGCCCCTACAATGAGCAGTTCTTC. Its translation: CASRKRGPYNEQFF.

The J gene is TRBJ2-3, the V gene TRBV7-2; 8 nucleotides line up with TRBD1. V trimming: 1 base; J trimming: 4 bases; junction bases outside the gene matches: 4. The CDR3 spans 15 residues. Germline V gene lookup returns CDR1 SGHTA and CDR2 FQGNSA. CDR3 loop: CASSLGSGGPDTQYF. The CDR3 coding sequence is TGTGCCAGCAGCTTAGGTTCAGGGGGCCCAGATACGCAGTATTTT.

CDR3 bases: TGTGCCATCAGTCCGGGACAGGGGTCGTCCTACGAGCAGTACTTC. It specifies CAISPGQGSSYEQYF. The chain combines TRBV10-3 with TRBJ2-7; 10 nucleotides align to TRBD1. Germline CDR1 ENHRY, CDR2 SYGVKD. The trim removed 5 bases at V and 1 base at J, leaving 5 bases unmatched. This CDR3 is 15 amino acids long.

The rearrangement joins TRBV24-1 to TRBJ2-1; D is possibly TRBD2 (6 bases). The CDR3 has 17 residues. Germline values: CDR1 KGHDR, CDR2 SFDVKD. The V end was cut by 4 bases, the J end by 0 bases, with 15 bases between. CDR3 residues: CATSEGGGPGSYNEQFF. The CDR3 nucleotides read TGTGCCACCAGTGAGGGCGGAGGGCCTGGCTCCTACAATGAGCAGTTCTTC.

V gene TRBV28 combines with J gene TRBJ1-2, with D perhaps matching TRBD1 (5 bases). The CDR3 has 14 amino acids. The germline gives CDR1 MDHEN, CDR2 SYDVKM. The germline V and J ends were trimmed by 6 bases and 0 bases, with 11 bases remaining between them. The CDR3 nucleotides are TGTGCCAGCAGCTCAACAGGTTCTAACTATGGCTACACCTTC. It yields the protein CASSSTGSNYGYTF.